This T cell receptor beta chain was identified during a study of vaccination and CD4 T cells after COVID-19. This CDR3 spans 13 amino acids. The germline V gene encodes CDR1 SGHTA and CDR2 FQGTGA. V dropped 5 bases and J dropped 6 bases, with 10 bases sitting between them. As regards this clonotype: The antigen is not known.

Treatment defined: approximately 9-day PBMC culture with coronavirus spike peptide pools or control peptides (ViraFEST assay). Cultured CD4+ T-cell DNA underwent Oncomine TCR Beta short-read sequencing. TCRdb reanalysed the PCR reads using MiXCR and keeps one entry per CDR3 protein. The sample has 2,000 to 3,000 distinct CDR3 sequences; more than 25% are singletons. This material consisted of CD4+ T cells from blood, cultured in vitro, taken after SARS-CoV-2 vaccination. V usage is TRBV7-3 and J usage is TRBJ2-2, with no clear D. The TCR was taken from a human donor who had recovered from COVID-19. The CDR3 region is CASSPKTSGELFF. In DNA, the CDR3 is TGTGCCAGCAGCCCCAAAACGTCCGGGGAGCTGTTTTTT.